The 24 T cell receptor beta chains below come from one sample, sequenced in a study of blood T cell repertoires in COVID-19 (TCRdb year 2020). Library method: the immunoSEQ multiplex PCR assay. TCRdb limited this immuneACCESS table to in-frame rearrangements with V and J called. A share of clones is missing; checked studies link under half to unresolved V genes, and the rest is unexplained. Across this sample there are under 200,000 clones, with roughly 88% seen only once. Over 10% of the sample comes from the top ten. Sequencing was carried out using PBMCs or T cells enriched from blood (not recorded which). Source of these receptors: an older woman who had recovered from COVID-19.

The rearrangement joins TRBV9 to TRBJ2-1; D might be TRBD1 (7 bases). Germline CDR1 SGDLS, CDR2 YYNGEE. Trimming stripped 6 bases from V and 1 base from J, with 14 bases between. This CDR3 spans 15 amino acids. The chain's CDR3 is CASTPGGRSYNEQFF. The CDR3 region has the DNA TGTGCCAGCACCCCAGGGGGGAGGTCCTACAATGAGCAGTTCTTC.

This rearrangement joins TRBV7-9 to TRBJ2-1; the match to TRBD2 covers 7 bases. CDR3 length equals 16 residues. The germline CDR1 and CDR2 sequences are SEHNR and FQNEAQ (reference sequence). Trimming removed 5 bases from V and 4 bases from J; junction bases left unmatched: 11. The CDR3 nucleotides are TGTGCCAGCAGCATAGTACATGGACTAGAATACAATGAGCAGTTCTTC. It translates to CASSIVHGLEYNEQFF.

As for this clone: Other DNA variants within this sample encode the same CDR3. V gene TRBV7-3 combines with J gene TRBJ1-6; D ambiguous. This CDR3 is built from 12 residues. In germline, CDR1 is SGHTA, CDR2 FQGTGA. The V and J ends lost 6 bases and 7 bases respectively, with 7 bases between them. DNA for the CDR3: TGTGCCAGCAGTTCCGGGAATTCACCCCTCCACTTT. Its translation: CASSSGNSPLHF.

This rearrangement joins TRBV29-1 to TRBJ1-1, with TRBD1 matching over 9 bases. Germline V lookup: CDR1 SQVTM, CDR2 ANQGSEA. Losses at the gene ends were 3 bases for V and 7 bases for J; bases not matched to a gene: 3. This CDR3 is 12 amino acids long. DNA for the CDR3: TGCAGCGTTGATGGGACAGGGTATGAAGCTTTCTTT. Protein: CSVDGTGYEAFF.

The CDR3 DNA follows: TGTGCCAGCAGTTTAACTCCTCGGTACTTC. This encodes CASSLTPRYF. The chain is built from TRBV27 and TRBJ2-4; D remains unclear. Looked up from germline, CDR1 is MNHEY and CDR2 is SMNVEV (reference sequence). The V end lost 2 bases, the J end lost 15 bases, and 8 bases lay between the germline ends. The CDR3 covers 10 residues.

The J gene is TRBJ1-6, the V gene TRBV27, with D perhaps TRBD1 (6 bases). The CDR3 is 12 residues long. Between the trimmed V and J ends, which lost 6 bases and 10 bases, there was a span of 10 bases. Germline-derived CDR1 and CDR2 are MNHEY and SMNVEV (reference sequence). CDR3 sequence: CASRQGRSPLHF. DNA of the CDR3: TGTGCCAGCAGACAGGGACGATCACCCCTCCACTTT.

The chain links TRBV7-2 to TRBJ2-1; no definite D call. Trimming took off 1 base at V and 3 bases at J, with 7 bases between the two ends. Germline lookup yields CDR1 SGHTA and CDR2 FQGNSA. The CDR3 covers 14 residues. This CDR3 reads CASSLGTLYNEQFF. As DNA, the CDR3 is TGTGCCAGCAGCTTAGGCACTCTCTACAATGAGCAGTTCTTC.

In this sample, this clone turned up once. The genes are TRBV2 and TRBJ2-3; the D is unclear. The CDR3 is made up of 13 amino acids. Germline V gene data show CDR1 as SNHLY and CDR2 as FYNNEI. The V and J ends lost 8 bases and 2 bases respectively, with 11 bases between them. Here the CDR3 reads CASRIDSTDTQYF. The CDR3 DNA sequence: TGTGCCAGCCGAATCGACTCCACAGATACGCAGTATTTT.

The rearrangement links TRBV11-2 to TRBJ1-2, with TRBD1 as a possible D gene (6 bases). The germline V gene has CDR1 SGHAT and CDR2 FQNNGV. Between the trimmed V and J ends, which lost 5 bases and 3 bases, there was a span of 10 bases. The CDR3 sequence is 13 residues long. The chain's CDR3 is CASSLDSYYGYTF. The CDR3 DNA is TGTGCCAGCAGCCTGGACAGCTACTATGGCTACACCTTC.

As for this clone: The same CDR3 arises from other DNA sequences in this sample as well. This chain links TRBV4-2 with TRBJ1-2; no clear D gene. Trimming left V 3 bases short and J 1 base short, with 3 bases between. The CDR3 length is 12 residues. The germline V gene encodes CDR1 LGHNA and CDR2 YNFKEQ. CDR3 residues: CASSQSNYGYTF. CDR3 DNA sequence: TGTGCCAGCAGCCAGAGTAACTATGGCTACACCTTC.

The V gene is TRBV2, the J gene TRBJ1-2; 8 nucleotides agree with TRBD1. V lost 6 bases, J lost 8 bases, and 11 bases stayed unmatched. This CDR3 contains 14 residues. CDR1 is SNHLY, CDR2 FYNNEI, per germline. The CDR3 sequence is CASSRKDREAGYTF. The CDR3 nucleotides are TGTGCCAGCAGCCGGAAGGACAGGGAAGCAGGCTACACCTTC.

J is TRBJ2-1 and V is TRBV7-2; 10 positions match TRBD2. The germline CDR1 and CDR2 sequences are SGHTA and FQGNSA. The CDR3 runs to 14 residues. The ends lost 5 bases at V and 8 bases at J; junction bases unmatched: 6. CDR3 DNA: TGTGCCAGCAGCCGGGGACTAGCGTCTGATGAGCAGTTCTTC. Its protein product is CASSRGLASDEQFF. Variable domain in full (rest from reference TRBV7-2 and TRBJ2-1): GAGVSQSPSNKVTEKGKDVELRCDPISGHTALYWYRQSLGQGLEFLIYFQGNSAPDKSGLPSDRFSAERTGGSVSTLTIQRTQQEDSAVYLCASSRGLASDEQFFGPGTRLTVL.

The rearrangement links TRBV11-2 to TRBJ1-2; D might be TRBD1 (6 bases). The CDR3 totals 14 residues. The germline CDR1 and CDR2 sequences are SGHAT and FQNNGV. V lost 5 bases and J 7 bases, leaving 17 bases between the germline ends. The CDR3 DNA sequence: TGTGCCAGCAGCCGACCTACAGGGTATAGTGGCTACACCTTC. It specifies CASSRPTGYSGYTF.

V is TRBV19 and J is TRBJ1-5; tentative D call: TRBD1 (6 bases). V was cut by 2 bases and J by 7 bases, with 12 bases left in between. CDR3 length: 14 amino acids. Germline-derived CDR1 and CDR2 are LNHDA and SQIVND (reference sequence). The CDR3 loop is CASSIKGGRQPQHF. CDR3 coding DNA: TGTGCCAGTAGTATAAAAGGGGGAAGGCAGCCCCAGCATTTT.

The chain has TRBV2 and TRBJ1-5; D gene ambiguous. V was cut by 4 bases and J by 0 bases, with 10 bases left in between. Germline values: CDR1 SNHLY, CDR2 FYNNEI. CDR3 size: 15 residues. The CDR3 region has the DNA TGTGCCAGCAGTGGGCTCCTGAATAGCAATCAGCCCCAGCATTTT. Protein sequence: CASSGLLNSNQPQHF.

The J gene is TRBJ1-2, the V gene TRBV19; D is unclear. Trimming took 4 bases from V and 2 from J, leaving 11 bases between them. Per the germline V gene, CDR1 is LNHDA and CDR2 is SQIVND (reference sequence). This CDR3 is built from 14 residues. Written as DNA, the CDR3 is TGTGCCAGTAGTAGCCCGAGGGTAAACTATGGCTACACCTTC. Translating it yields CASSSPRVNYGYTF.

This clone was counted once. This sequence joins TRBV4-1 and TRBJ2-3; D is possibly TRBD2 (6 bases). This CDR3 has 17 residues. The V gene lost 0 bases and the J gene lost 0 bases, with 13 bases spanning the gap. Germline CDR1 is MGHRA and CDR2 is YSYEKL. The CDR3 spells CASSQEEGFPSTDTQYF. CDR3 nucleotide sequence: TGCGCCAGCAGCCAAGAGGAGGGATTCCCCAGCACAGATACGCAGTATTTT.

The V call is TRBV19, the J call TRBJ2-1; perhaps TRBD2 as D (5 bases). This CDR3 region has 16 residues. Germline values: CDR1 LNHDA, CDR2 SQIVND (reference sequence). The germline V and J ends were trimmed by 5 bases and 5 bases, with 19 bases remaining between them. The CDR3 is CASSQFGNSWDNEQFF. CDR3 coding DNA: TGTGCCAGTAGTCAATTCGGGAACTCCTGGGACAATGAGCAGTTCTTC.

The chain combines TRBV5-1 with TRBJ2-5; no reliable D call. The V end lost 0 bases, the J end lost 5 bases, and 11 bases lay between the germline ends. There are 14 residues in the CDR3. The germline CDR1 and CDR2 sequences are SGHRS and YFSETQ. The CDR3 nucleotides are TGCGCCAGCAGCTTGGCCCTCTCCGGGGAGACCCAGTACTTC. Translation: CASSLALSGETQYF.

This clone was detected a few times. The rearrangement uses TRBV7-9 and TRBJ1-2; a possible D gene is TRBD1 (5 bases). V lost 1 base and J 4 bases, leaving 10 bases between the germline ends. The CDR3 covers 14 residues. Germline V gene lookup returns CDR1 SEHNR and CDR2 FQNEAQ (reference sequence). CDR3 region: CASSLVAGPYGYTF. CDR3 coding DNA: TGTGCCAGCAGCTTAGTGGCAGGGCCCTATGGCTACACCTTC.

This chain links TRBV4-2 with TRBJ1-5; D not resolved. CDR3 length: 13 residues. V shed 1 base and J shed 7 bases, with 8 bases lying between them. Germline V CDR1 and CDR2: LGHNA, YNFKEQ. CDR3 amino acids: CASSQVEQQPQHF. As DNA, the CDR3 is TGTGCCAGCAGCCAAGTCGAGCAACAGCCCCAGCATTTT.

The chain employs TRBV5-1 and TRBJ2-2; 8 positions agree with TRBD1. V lost 4 bases and J lost 1; bases outside the gene matches: 3. The CDR3 has 15 residues. Germline lookup yields CDR1 SGHRS and CDR2 YFSETQ. CDR3 residues: CASSVGQGNTGELFF. The CDR3, as DNA: TGCGCCAGCAGCGTTGGACAGGGGAACACCGGGGAGCTGTTTTTT.

The chain joins TRBV6-5 to TRBJ1-5; D possibly corresponds to TRBD1 (6 bases). CDR1 is MNHEY, CDR2 SVGAGI, per germline. The V gene lost 7 bases and the J gene lost 3 bases, with 10 bases spanning the gap. The CDR3 contains 13 residues. The CDR3 DNA follows: TGTGCCAGCACCACAGGGAACAATCAGCCCCAGCATTTT. Residues: CASTTGNNQPQHF.

The chain joins TRBV5-1 to TRBJ1-1; a possible D gene is TRBD1 (5 bases). The germline V gene encodes CDR1 SGHRS and CDR2 YFSETQ. Deletions cut 0 bases from V and 1 base from J, with 10 bases between. There are 15 residues in the CDR3. The CDR3 region is CASSLGMGQNTEAFF. Written as DNA, the CDR3 is TGCGCCAGCAGCTTGGGTATGGGGCAGAACACTGAAGCTTTCTTT.